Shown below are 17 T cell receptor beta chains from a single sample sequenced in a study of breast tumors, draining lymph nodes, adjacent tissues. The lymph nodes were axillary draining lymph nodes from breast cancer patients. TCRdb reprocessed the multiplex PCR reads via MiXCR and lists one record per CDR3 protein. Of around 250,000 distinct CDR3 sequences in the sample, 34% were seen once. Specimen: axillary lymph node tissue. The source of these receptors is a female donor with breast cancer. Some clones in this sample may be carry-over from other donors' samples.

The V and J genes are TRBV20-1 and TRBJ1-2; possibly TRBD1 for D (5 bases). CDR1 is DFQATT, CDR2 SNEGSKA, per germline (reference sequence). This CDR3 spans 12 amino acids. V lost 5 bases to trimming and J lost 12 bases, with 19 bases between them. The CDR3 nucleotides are TGCAGTGCTCTCGACAGCACCTCTGGAAACACCTTC. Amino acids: CSALDSTSGNTF.

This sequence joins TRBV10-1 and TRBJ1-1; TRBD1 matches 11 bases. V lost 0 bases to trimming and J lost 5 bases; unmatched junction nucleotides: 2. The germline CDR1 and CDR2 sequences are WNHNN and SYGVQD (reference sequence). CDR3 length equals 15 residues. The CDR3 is CASSESGQGETEAFF. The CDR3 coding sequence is TGCGCCAGCAGTGAGTCGGGACAGGGGGAAACTGAAGCTTTCTTT.

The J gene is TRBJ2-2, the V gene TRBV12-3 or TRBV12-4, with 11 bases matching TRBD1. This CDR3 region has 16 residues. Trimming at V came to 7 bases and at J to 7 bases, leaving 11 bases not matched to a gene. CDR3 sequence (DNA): TGTGCCAGCATCCTAACCGGGACAGGGGGGATCGGGGAGCTGTTTTTT. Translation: CASILTGTGGIGELFF.

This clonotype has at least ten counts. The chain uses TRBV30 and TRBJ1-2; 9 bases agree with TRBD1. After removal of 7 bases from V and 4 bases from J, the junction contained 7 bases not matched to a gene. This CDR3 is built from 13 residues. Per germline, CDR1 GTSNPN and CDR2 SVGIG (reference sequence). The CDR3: CAYQGQGSYGYTF. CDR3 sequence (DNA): TGTGCCTACCAGGGACAGGGAAGCTATGGCTACACCTTC.

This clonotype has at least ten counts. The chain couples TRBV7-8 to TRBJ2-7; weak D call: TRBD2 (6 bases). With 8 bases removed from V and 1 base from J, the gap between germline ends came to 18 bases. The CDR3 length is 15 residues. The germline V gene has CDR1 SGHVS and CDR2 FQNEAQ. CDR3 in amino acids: CASGLYGRGSYEQYF. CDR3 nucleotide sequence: TGTGCCAGCGGGCTCTACGGGAGAGGGTCCTACGAGCAGTACTTC. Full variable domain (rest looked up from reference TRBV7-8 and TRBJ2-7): GAGVSQSPRYKVAKRGQDVALRCDPISGHVSLFWYQQALGQGPEFLTYFQNEAQLDKSGLPSDRFFAERPEGSVSTLKIQRTQQEDSAVYLCASGLYGRGSYEQYFGPGTRLTVT.

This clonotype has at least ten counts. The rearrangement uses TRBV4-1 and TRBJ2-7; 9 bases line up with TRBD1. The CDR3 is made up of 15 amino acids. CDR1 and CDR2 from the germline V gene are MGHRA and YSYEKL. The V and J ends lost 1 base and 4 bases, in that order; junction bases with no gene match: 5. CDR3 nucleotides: TGCGCCAGCAGCCAAGCTAGGACAGGGGAATACGAGCAGTACTTC. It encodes CASSQARTGEYEQYF.

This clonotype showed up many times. This CDR3 reads CSARGGLAGGWGRDNEQFF. CDR3 in DNA: TGCAGTGCTAGAGGGGGACTAGCGGGAGGATGGGGGAGGGACAATGAGCAGTTCTTC. The chain links TRBV20-1 to TRBJ2-1, with TRBD2 matching 15 bases. CDR3 length: 19 residues. Germline V CDR1 and CDR2: DFQATT, SNEGSKA (reference sequence). The trim removed 1 base at V and 5 bases at J, leaving 12 bases unmatched.

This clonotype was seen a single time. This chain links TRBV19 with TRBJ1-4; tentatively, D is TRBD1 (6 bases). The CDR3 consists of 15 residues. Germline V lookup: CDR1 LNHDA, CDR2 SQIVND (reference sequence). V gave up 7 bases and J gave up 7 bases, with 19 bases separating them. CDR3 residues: CASTLRGGQGEKLFF. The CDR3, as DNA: TGTGCCAGTACCCTCCGGGGGGGGCAGGGTGAAAAACTGTTTTTT.

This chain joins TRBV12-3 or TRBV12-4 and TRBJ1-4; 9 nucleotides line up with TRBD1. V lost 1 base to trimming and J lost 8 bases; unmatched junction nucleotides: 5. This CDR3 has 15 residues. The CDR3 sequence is CASSLVGQGREKLFF. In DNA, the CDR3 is TGTGCCAGCAGTTTAGTCGGACAGGGGCGGGAAAAACTGTTTTTT.

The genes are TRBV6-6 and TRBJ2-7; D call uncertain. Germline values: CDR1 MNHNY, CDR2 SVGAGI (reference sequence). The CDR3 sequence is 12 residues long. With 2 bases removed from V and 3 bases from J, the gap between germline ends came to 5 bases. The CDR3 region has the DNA TGTGCCAGCAGTTACCAGGTCTACGAGCAGTACTTC. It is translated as CASSYQVYEQYF.

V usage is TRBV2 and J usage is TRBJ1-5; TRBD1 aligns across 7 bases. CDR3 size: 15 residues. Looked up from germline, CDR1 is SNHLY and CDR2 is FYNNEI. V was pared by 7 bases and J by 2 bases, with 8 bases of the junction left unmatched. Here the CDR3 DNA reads TGTGCCAGCAATCGACTCACAGGGGGCAATCAGCCCCAGCATTTT. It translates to CASNRLTGGNQPQHF.

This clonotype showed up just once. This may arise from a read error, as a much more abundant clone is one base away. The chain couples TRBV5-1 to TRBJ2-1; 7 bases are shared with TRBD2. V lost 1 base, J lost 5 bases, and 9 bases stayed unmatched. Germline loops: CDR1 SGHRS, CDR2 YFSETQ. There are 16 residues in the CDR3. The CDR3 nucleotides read TGCGCCAGCAGCTTGAGCATCGGGAGGTTGAACAATGAGCAGTTCTTC. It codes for CASSLSIGRLNNEQFF.

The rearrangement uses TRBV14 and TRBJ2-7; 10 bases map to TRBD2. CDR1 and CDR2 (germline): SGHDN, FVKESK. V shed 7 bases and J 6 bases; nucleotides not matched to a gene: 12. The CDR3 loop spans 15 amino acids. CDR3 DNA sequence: TGTGCCAGCAACCTACTAGCGGGACTAGGCGCCGAGCAGTACTTC. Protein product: CASNLLAGLGAEQYF.

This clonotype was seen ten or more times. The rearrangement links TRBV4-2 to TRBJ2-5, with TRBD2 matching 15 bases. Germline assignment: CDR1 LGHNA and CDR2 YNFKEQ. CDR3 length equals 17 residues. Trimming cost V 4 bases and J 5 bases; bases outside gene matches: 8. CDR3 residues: CASSRGTSGGYPETQYF. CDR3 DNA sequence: TGTGCCAGCAGCCGCGGGACTAGCGGGGGGTACCCGGAGACCCAGTACTTC.

CDR3 sequence (DNA): TGTGCCAGCAGTTTGGGGGCAGGGGCTAACTATGGCTACACCTTC. This gives the protein CASSLGAGANYGYTF. The rearrangement links TRBV28 to TRBJ1-2; D is perhaps TRBD1 (6 bases). CDR1 MDHEN and CDR2 SYDVKM come from the germline V gene. The V gene lost 3 bases and the J gene lost 0 bases, with 11 bases spanning the gap. The CDR3 spans 15 residues.

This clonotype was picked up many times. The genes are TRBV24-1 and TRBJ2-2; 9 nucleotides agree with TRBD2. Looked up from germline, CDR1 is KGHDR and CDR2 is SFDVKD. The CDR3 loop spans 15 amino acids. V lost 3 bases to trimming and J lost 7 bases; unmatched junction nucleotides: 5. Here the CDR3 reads CATSDPGLALGELFF. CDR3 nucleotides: TGTGCCACCAGTGATCCGGGACTAGCCCTCGGGGAGCTGTTTTTT.

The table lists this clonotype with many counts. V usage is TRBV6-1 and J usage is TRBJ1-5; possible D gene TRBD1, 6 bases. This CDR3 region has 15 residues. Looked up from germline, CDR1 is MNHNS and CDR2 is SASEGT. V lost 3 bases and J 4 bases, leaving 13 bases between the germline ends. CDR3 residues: CASSDGQKVNQPQHF. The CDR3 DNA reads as TGTGCCAGCAGTGACGGACAGAAAGTAAATCAGCCCCAGCATTTT.